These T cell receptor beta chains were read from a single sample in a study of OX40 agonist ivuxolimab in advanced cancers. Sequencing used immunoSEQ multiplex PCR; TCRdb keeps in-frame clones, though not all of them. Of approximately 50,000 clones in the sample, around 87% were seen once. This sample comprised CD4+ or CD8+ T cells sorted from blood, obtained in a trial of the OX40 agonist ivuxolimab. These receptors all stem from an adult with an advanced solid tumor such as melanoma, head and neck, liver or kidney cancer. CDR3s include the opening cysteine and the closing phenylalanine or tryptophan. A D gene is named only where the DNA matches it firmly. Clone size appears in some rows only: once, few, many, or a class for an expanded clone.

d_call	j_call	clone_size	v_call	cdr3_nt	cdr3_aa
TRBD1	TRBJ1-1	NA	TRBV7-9	TGTGCCAGCAGCTTAGACACCGCGTACTACAGGGGAATGAACACTGAAGCTTTCTTT	CASSLDTAYYRGMNTEAFF
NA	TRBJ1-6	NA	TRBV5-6	TGTGCCAGCAGCTTGTCTGCCTCGGGATCACCCCTCCACTTT	CASSLSASGSPLHF
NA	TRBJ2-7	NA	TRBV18	TGTGCCAGCTCACCAGGTGGGGGGTACGGCTACGAGCAGTACTTC	CASSPGGGYGYEQYF
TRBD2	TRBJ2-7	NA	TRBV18	TGTGCCAGCTCACCGCCCGGGACTAGGGAGCAGTACTTC	CASSPPGTREQYF
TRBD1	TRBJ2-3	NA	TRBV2	TGTGCCAGCAGTGGGGACAGGGGGCACACAGATACGCAGTATTTT	CASSGDRGHTDTQYF
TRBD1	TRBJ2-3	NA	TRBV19	TGTGCCAGTAGTATTAGTCAGGGGGCTAACACAGATACGCAGTATTTT	CASSISQGANTDTQYF
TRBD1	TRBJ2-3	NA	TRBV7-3	TGTGCCAGCAGCCCCACGAAGACAGGGCCAGCTACGCAGTATTTT	CASSPTKTGPATQYF
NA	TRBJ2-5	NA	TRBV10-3	TGTGCCATCAGTGAGAAAGGGGTGCTTAAAGAGACCCAGTACTTC	CAISEKGVLKETQYF
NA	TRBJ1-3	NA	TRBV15	TGTGCCACCAGCAGAGATCTATTTTTACCCGTCTCTGGAAACACCATATATTTT	CATSRDLFLPVSGNTIYF
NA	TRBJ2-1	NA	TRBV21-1	TGTGCCAGCAGCAAAATGTGGGGACGGCACAATGAGCAGTTCTTC	CASSKMWGRHNEQFF
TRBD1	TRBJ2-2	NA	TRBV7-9	TGTGCCAGCAGCTTAGGCGTTGGGACAGCAAACACCGGGGAGCTGTTTTTT	CASSLGVGTANTGELFF
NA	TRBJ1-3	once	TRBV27	TGTGCCAGCAGTGGATTCTACAACACCATATATTTT	CASSGFYNTIYF
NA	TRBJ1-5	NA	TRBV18	TGTGCCAGCTCACCACGGCTTACCACAGGGTTGGGTCAGCCCCAGCATTTT	CASSPRLTTGLGQPQHF
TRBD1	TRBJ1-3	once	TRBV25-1	TGTGCCAGCAGTGAATATAGGACAGGGATAAGAAACACCATATATTTT	CASSEYRTGIRNTIYF
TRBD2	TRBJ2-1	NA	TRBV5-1	TGCGCCAGCAGCTCGGGGGGACTAGCGGGAATCAGTGAGCAGTTCTTC	CASSSGGLAGISEQFF
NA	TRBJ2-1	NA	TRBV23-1	TGCGCCAGCAGTCAATCCTGTTTCGAGGCGCCCGGAGGCAATGAGCAGTTCTTC	CASSQSCFEAPGGNEQFF
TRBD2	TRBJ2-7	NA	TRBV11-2	TGTGCCAGCAGCTCAATTGGGACTAGCGGATCCTACGAGCAGTACTTC	CASSSIGTSGSYEQYF
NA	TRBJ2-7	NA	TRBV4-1	TGCGCCAGCAGCCCATCCGCTTGGGGACAAGGCGGCCTGGGGCAGTACTTC	CASSPSAWGQGGLGQYF
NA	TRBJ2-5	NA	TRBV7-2	TGTGCCAGCAGCCCCGATAGGGGTGGGGGCTGGTACTTC	CASSPDRGGGWYF
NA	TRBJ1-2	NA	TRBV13	TGTGCCAGCAGCTTATACGGGCCGTCGGGTGGCTACACCTTC	CASSLYGPSGGYTF
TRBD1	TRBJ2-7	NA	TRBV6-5	TGTGCCAGCAGCTCCACCGGGACAGGGGTCTACGAGCAGTACTTC	CASSSTGTGVYEQYF
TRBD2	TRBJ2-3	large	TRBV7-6	TGTGCCAGCAGCCCCTCTTCGCGGGAGACAGATACGCAGTATTTT	CASSPSSRETDTQYF
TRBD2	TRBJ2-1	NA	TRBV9	TGTGCCAGCAGCGTCCTAGCGGGAGGCCCCACTTACAATGAGCAGTTCTTC	CASSVLAGGPTYNEQFF
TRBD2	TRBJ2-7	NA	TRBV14	TGTGCCAGCAGCCAAGCCCAATGGCGGCTAGCGGATACCTACGAGCAGTACTTC	CASSQAQWRLADTYEQYF
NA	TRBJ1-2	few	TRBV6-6	TGTGCCAGCAGTTACATGGGTGGGCAGCTGAAGGACGGCTACACCTTC	CASSYMGGQLKDGYTF
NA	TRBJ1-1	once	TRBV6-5	TGTGCCACCACGTCAGGGAACAGAAAGAACACTGAAGCTTTCTTT	CATTSGNRKNTEAFF
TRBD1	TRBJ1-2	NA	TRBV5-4	TGTGCCAGCAGCCGGACAGGGGAGGACTATGGCTACACCTTC	CASSRTGEDYGYTF
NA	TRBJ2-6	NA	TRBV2	TGTGCCAGCAAGCCCGACTCTGGGGCCAACGTCCTGACTTTC	CASKPDSGANVLTF
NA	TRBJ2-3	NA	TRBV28	TGTGCCAGCAGTTTGAACACCCAAGGCACAGATACGCAGTATTTT	CASSLNTQGTDTQYF
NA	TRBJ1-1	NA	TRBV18	TGTGCCAGCTCACCAGCCAGGGCGGGAGGGATGAACACTGAAGCTTTCTTT	CASSPARAGGMNTEAFF
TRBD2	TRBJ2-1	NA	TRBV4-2	TGTGCCAGCAGCCATTTAGGGGCTAGCGGGAGTTTTGAGCAGTTCTTC	CASSHLGASGSFEQFF
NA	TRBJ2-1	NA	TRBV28	TGTGCCAGCAGTTTATACAATGAGCAGTTCTTC	CASSLYNEQFF
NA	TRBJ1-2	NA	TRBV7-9	TGTGCCAGCACCCCACCCGGTGGGTCGAACTATGGCTACACCTTC	CASTPPGGSNYGYTF
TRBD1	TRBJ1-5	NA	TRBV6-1	TGTGCCAGCAGGGATTATACAGGGGCCCAGCCCCAGCATTTT	CASRDYTGAQPQHF
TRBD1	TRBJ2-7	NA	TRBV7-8	TGTGCCAGCAGCCTCGGGGACAGGAGTTCCTACGAGCAGTACTTC	CASSLGDRSSYEQYF
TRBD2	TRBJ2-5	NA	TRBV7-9	TGTGCCAGCAGCCCCGGGACTAGCGGGCAAGAGACCCAGTACTTC	CASSPGTSGQETQYF
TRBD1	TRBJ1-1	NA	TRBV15	TGTGCCACCAGCAGGGACAGGGGGGCCACTGAAGCTTTCTTT	CATSRDRGATEAFF
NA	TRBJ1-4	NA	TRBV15	TGTGCCACCAGCTCGAACAGGGAGGCAACTAATGAAAAACTGTTTTTT	CATSSNREATNEKLFF
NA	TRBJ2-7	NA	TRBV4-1	TGCGCCAGCAGCCAAGAGGGGCGTGGCACCTACGAGCAGTACTTC	CASSQEGRGTYEQYF
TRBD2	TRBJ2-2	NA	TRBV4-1	TGCGCCAGCAGCTCCCAGACTAGCGGGAGGACCGGGGAGCTGTTTTTT	CASSSQTSGRTGELFF
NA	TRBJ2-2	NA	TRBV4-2	TGTGCCAGCAGCCAAGATTTGTACTTCAGGGGTAACACCGGGGAGCTGTTTTTT	CASSQDLYFRGNTGELFF
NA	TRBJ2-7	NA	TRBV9	TGTGCCAGCAGCGTAGGATCGAACTACGAGCAGTGCTTC	CASSVGSNYEQCF
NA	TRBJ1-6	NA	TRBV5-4	TGTGCCAGCAGCCCGGGACAAAGCTATAATTCACCCCTCCACTTT	CASSPGQSYNSPLHF
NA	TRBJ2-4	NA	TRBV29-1	TGCAGCGGAATCGAATTAGCCAAAAACATTCAGTACTTC	CSGIELAKNIQYF
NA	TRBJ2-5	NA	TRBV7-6	TGTGCCAGCAGCTCACTAACGCAAGAGACCCAGTACTTC	CASSSLTQETQYF
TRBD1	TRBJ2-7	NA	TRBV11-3	TGTGCCAGCAGCTCGGGACAGGGGTACGAGCAGTACTTC	CASSSGQGYEQYF
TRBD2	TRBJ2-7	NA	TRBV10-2	TGCGCCAGCAGTGACCCAGCGGGGGTCGCCTACGAGCAGTACTTC	CASSDPAGVAYEQYF
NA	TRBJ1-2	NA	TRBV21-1	TGTGCCAGCAGCATGAGTTCGGGGGACTATGGCTACACCTTC	CASSMSSGDYGYTF
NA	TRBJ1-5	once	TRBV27	TGTGCCAGCAGTTTCCGGGTGGGTAGCAATCAGCCCCAGCATTTT	CASSFRVGSNQPQHF
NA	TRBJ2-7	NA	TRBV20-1	TGCAGTGCTGAGCTCCACGAGCAGTACTTC	CSAELHEQYF
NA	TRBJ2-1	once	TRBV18	TGTGCCAGCTCACCACGGGGGCTTAACTCCTTTGAACGTAATGAGCAGTTCTTC	CASSPRGLNSFERNEQFF
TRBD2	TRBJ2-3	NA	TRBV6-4	TGTGCCAGCAGTGCCCTAGCGGGATTTGATACGCAGTATTTT	CASSALAGFDTQYF
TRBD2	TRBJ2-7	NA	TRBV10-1	TGCGCCAGCTCGGCTAGCGGGACCTCCTACGAGCAGTACTTC	CASSASGTSYEQYF